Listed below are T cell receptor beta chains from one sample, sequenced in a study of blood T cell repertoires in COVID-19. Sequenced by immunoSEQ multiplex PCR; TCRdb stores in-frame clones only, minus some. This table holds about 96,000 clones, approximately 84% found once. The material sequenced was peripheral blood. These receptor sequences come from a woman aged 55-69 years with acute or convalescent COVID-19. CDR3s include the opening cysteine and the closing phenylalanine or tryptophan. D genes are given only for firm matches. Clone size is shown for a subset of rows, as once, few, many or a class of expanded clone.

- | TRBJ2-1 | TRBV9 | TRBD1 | TGTGCCAGCAGCGTAGGGGCGACAGGGTATCATGAGCAGTTCTTC | CASSVGATGYHEQFF
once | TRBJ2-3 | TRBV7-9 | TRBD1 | TGTGCCAGCAGCTTAGTAGGGGGCCGAGATACGCAGTATTTT | CASSLVGGRDTQYF
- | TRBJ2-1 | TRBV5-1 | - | TGCGCCAGCAGCTCGGACTTTTACAGTGAGCAGTTCTTC | CASSSDFYSEQFF
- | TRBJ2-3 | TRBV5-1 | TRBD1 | TGCGCCAGCAGCTTTCAGGGGGCCACAGATACGCAGTATTTT | CASSFQGATDTQYF
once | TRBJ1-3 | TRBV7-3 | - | TGTGCCAGCAGCCCCGGAGTCTGGGGGGCTGGAAACACCATATATTTT | CASSPGVWGAGNTIYF
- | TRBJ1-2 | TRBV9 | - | TGTGCCAGCAGCATGGGGCTCTTCTATGGCTACACCTTC | CASSMGLFYGYTF
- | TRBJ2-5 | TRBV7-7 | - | TGTGCTAGCCGATCGTCGGGGGAGACCCAGTACTTC | CASRSSGETQYF
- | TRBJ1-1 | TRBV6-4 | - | TGTGCCAGCTCGACGGAGATGAACACTGAAGCTTTCTTT | CASSTEMNTEAFF
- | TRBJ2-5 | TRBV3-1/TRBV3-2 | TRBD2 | TGTGCCAGCAGCCAGGGACTAGAGGACCAAGAGACCCAGTACTTC | CASSQGLEDQETQYF
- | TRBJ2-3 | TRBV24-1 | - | TGTGCCACCAGTGATCCATTAGGGGGAGATACGCAGTATTTT | CATSDPLGGDTQYF
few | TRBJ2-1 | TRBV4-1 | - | TGCGCCAGCAGCCCAACCTGGGCCGACTCCTACAATGAGCAGTTCTTC | CASSPTWADSYNEQFF
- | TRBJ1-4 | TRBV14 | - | TGTGCCAGCAGCCACCTACAGGGTCCGGCTGAAAAACTGTTTTTT | CASSHLQGPAEKLFF
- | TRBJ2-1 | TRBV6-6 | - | TGTGCCAGCCGTATCTATAATGAGCAGTTCTTC | CASRIYNEQFF
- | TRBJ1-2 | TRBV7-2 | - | TGTGCCAGCAGCTTAGCGCGGGCAGCCTATGGCTACACCTTC | CASSLARAAYGYTF
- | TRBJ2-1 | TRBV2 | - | TGTGCCGAACGGACTAACAATGAGCAGTTCTTC | CAERTNNEQFF
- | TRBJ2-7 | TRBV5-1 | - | TGCGCCAGCAGCTTGATGGCAGGCCCCCACGAGCAGTACTTC | CASSLMAGPHEQYF
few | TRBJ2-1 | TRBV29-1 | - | TGCAGCGTTGAAAGTCCTGGGGCCGTCGGATTCTTC | CSVESPGAVGFF
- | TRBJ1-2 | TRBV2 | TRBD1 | TGTGCCAGCAGGAAGGGACAGGGGGCCAGTTATGGCTACACCTTC | CASRKGQGASYGYTF
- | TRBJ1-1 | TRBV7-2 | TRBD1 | TGTGCCAGCAGCTTAAGGCAGGGGGACACTGAAGCTTTCTTT | CASSLRQGDTEAFF
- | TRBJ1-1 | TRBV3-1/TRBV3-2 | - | TGTGCCAGCAGCCGGAGGCAGAACACTGAAGCTTTCTTT | CASSRRQNTEAFF
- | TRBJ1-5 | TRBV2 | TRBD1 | TGTGCCAGCAGTTCCACAGGGGTTGGCAATCAGCCCCAGCATTTT | CASSSTGVGNQPQHF
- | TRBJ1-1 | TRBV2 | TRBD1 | TGTGCCAGCAGACGGCAGGGGGCGCGATATACTGAAGCTTTCTTT | CASRRQGARYTEAFF
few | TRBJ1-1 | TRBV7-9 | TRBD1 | TGTGCCAGCTCCGGGACAGGGGGCCTCAACACTGAAGCTTTCTTT | CASSGTGGLNTEAFF
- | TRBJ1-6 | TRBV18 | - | TGTGCCAGCTCACCCCTTAGGGGCTCCTATAATTCACCCCTCCACTTT | CASSPLRGSYNSPLHF
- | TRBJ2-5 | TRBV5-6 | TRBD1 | TGTGCCAGCAGCTTGCTGAAGGGGGCTCGAGAGACCCAGTACTTC | CASSLLKGARETQYF
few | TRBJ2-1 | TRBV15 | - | TGTGCCACCAGCAGAGATCAGGATCGTTCGTTCTTC | CATSRDQDRSFF
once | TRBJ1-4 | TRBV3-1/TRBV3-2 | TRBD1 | TGTGCCAGCAGCCAAGATTGGTTTCGACAGGGGGGACCTAATGAAAAACTGTTTTTT | CASSQDWFRQGGPNEKLFF
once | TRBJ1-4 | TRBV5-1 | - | TGCGCCAGCAGGGAGGGGAGTTATAATGAAAAACTGTTTTTT | CASREGSYNEKLFF
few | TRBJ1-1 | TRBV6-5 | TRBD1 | TGTGCCAGCTCCCGGGGGACAGACACTGAAGCTTTCTTT | CASSRGTDTEAFF
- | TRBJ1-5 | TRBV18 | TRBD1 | TGTGCCAGCTCACCAGCCAGACAGGGTGGCAATCAGCCCCAGCATTTT | CASSPARQGGNQPQHF